This T cell receptor (beta chain) is from a study of cytomegalovirus exposure and HLA in healthy donors (dated 2017 in TCRdb). A note on the overall study: An earlier analysis of 550 to 700 of the donors reported 250 to 300 Gb of sequence data and some 120 million unique TCR beta sequences from about 180 million T cells. To study patterns of TCR occurrence, a later analysis re-analyzed previously published TCR beta repertoires from 700 or so donors and added high-resolution HLA genotyping. In the later analysis, no new phenotypic data were used to find candidate immune exposures; instead, reliance was placed on TCR beta sequences and their occurrence across donors. To predict cytomegalovirus infection status, the study combined high-throughput TCR immunosequencing, statistical association of individual TCRs with disease status, and machine learning. Every repertoire in the discovery cohort had been generated on one and the same sequencing platform. Along with the approximately 700-subject first cohort, a separate validation cohort of 120 different subjects was used. HLA typing included class I and class II loci at four-digit resolution. Four or five DR-DQ haplotypes were handled as single units for association and clustering because linkage in the cohort was strong. A later genetic analysis took genome-wide SNP genotypes for about three fifths of the 666 donors and used that subset as a discovery cohort. Donor age, sex, ethnicity and CMV serostatus were compiled alongside the repertoire data. About 330 gigabases of sequencing data and approximately 91 million unique TCR sequences made up an early release that covered around 640 HLA-typed donors. The study profiled the T cell repertoires of around 700 subjects by immunosequencing and related them to cytomegalovirus serostatus. The study was designed to test whether signatures of past pathogen exposure could be identified by cataloging public T cell receptors. The number of typed donors differed by locus: 629-630 for A, B, C, DRB1 and DQB1; 522 for DQA1; 606 for DPA1; and around 490 for DPB1. An earlier analysis of approximately 630 of the donors applied high-throughput TCR beta sequencing to assess whether each TCR beta V gene segment acted as functional or pseudogenic. Among about 410 genotyped donors of the cohort, an average of roughly 230,000 unique TCR beta nucleotide sequences was sequenced per donor, of which 15% to 20% were non-productive. Of the approximately 400 genotyped donors, 75% to 85% were placed in the genetic ancestry cluster associated with self-reported Caucasian donors.

Library prep was done by the immunoSEQ multiplex PCR assay. A mixture of 60 forward primers for TCR Vbeta segments and 13 reverse primers for TCR Jbeta segments was used in the multiplex PCR. Amplification of the CDR3 region of rearranged TCR beta genes was performed with a multiplex PCR assay on genomic DNA. The amplified TCR beta libraries were sequenced on the Illumina HiSeq System as 87-base-pair reads. From the authors' description of their analysis: Across the 670 or so repertoires, a later analysis counted 80 million or so unique TCR beta chains, around 11 million of which were shared by at least two donors. To remove PCR and sequencing errors, raw reads were error-corrected and collapsed into unique sequences using a nearest-neighbor algorithm that merged closely related sequences. Alignment of CDR3 sequences to IMGT reference sequences was used to assign V, D and J gene segments. For a sequence to be retained, a match of at least six nucleotides was required to both a V gene segment and a J gene segment. Rearrangements were classified as productive when the CDR3 lacked stop codons and remained in frame with V and J, and all other rearrangements were classified as non-productive. Following IMGT convention, CDR3 was defined as the stretch from the second conserved V-encoded cysteine up to the conserved J-encoded phenylalanine. The earlier analysis of about 610 of the donors excluded sequences that lacked an unambiguous match to a single V gene segment. In an earlier analysis of roughly 500 of the donors, V segments were called functional above 56.7% productive rearrangements and were called segregating when the between-donor standard deviation exceeded 5%. A statistical classification framework was developed to diagnose cytomegalovirus status using the catalog of TCR beta chain sequences. V and J gene assignment, in a later analysis, came from comparing TCR nucleotide sequences with IMGT/GENE-DB human TR gene sequences. In a later analysis, CDR3 sequences and most-parsimonious VDJ recombination scenarios were assigned using the TCRdist pipeline. A later analysis defined each TCR beta chain by its CDR3 amino acid sequence plus V-gene family, and excluded reads lacking a unique V-gene family. As a way to deal with suspected cross-contamination and a sequencing artifact, a later analysis dropped 450 to 600 nucleotide sequences that were highly shared and had low generation probability. A later analysis calculated a clonal expansion index for each public chain from normalized within-repertoire ranks of inferred template counts. Generation probabilities in a later analysis came from a VDJ recombination model fitted to out-of-frame rearrangements, and those results were checked against IGoR. A later analysis scored TCR-TCR, TCR-HLA and TCR-CMV co-occurrence with hypergeometric tests, applying a repertoire-size bias correction to TCR pairs. A later analysis estimated false discovery rates by permuting HLA or CMV assignments 20 times. In a later analysis, co-occurring TCRs were grouped with DBSCAN, and TCRdist sequence similarity was added when clustering was performed within HLA-allele-positive subsets. Repertoires with fewer than 30,000 or more than 120,000 public chains were left out of co-occurrence clustering, as were several repertoires with anomalous nucleotide sharing. What TCRdb holds here is the immuneACCESS table cut down to in-frame rearrangements. Part of the clones is not present; checked against another copy, under half of the missing clones reflect an unresolved V gene, and the others are unexplained. For V, J and clone size, that table is used; D and trimming come from the DNA. Here the sample has some 130,000 clones; 60% to 80% occur a single time. The ten largest clones represent 2% to 2.5% of the sample.

V is cut by 4 bases and J by 4 bases, and the space between the germline ends is 9 bases. Inclusive of the bounding cysteine and phenylalanine, the CDR3 is 13 residues long. The read is trimmed to its CDR3 DNA, 39 bases read in frame from base 1. CDR1 is given as SGHNT and CDR2 as YYREEE, both from the germline V gene (reference sequence). The paper's findings and limits, for the study overall: Specific HLA alleles were associated with over 15,000 TCR beta sequences at a false discovery rate of 0.05 in a later analysis. Because counts were too low, more than 15 rarely observed V segments, including chromosome 9 orphons, were left out of the earlier analysis of a few hundred of the donors. An association between a missense DCLRE1C variant and V-gene and J-gene trimming of TCR beta chains was found in a later genetic analysis and replicated in an independent cohort. The classifier was reported to diagnose cytomegalovirus status with high specificity and sensitivity in both the original and validation cohorts. While some public TCRs were present in many individuals, most TCR sequences turned up only very rarely across donors. Compared with the roughly 600-donor mean, donors in an Asian-associated ancestry cluster had fewer N-insertions in productive TCRs, according to a later genetic analysis. CMV serostatus was the only immune exposure information available for the cohort. In a later analysis, TCR association rates were found to vary across HLA loci, with the most associated TCRs seen for DRB1 alleles and the fewest for HLA-C alleles. It was suggested by the authors that the approach could potentially be generalized to other disease states and immunological phenotypes. Some IMGT-functional V segments, including TRBV6-2 and TRBV6-3, could not be distinguished by the 87-base-pair reads and were therefore excluded. Sequencing depth was assumed to be roughly uniform across donors in the presence/absence analyses, though that assumption may not hold. A further reported finding was that TCR beta sequences accurately predicted the HLA-A and HLA-B alleles for most subjects in the first cohort. A later analysis found that most CMV-associated TCR beta chains appeared HLA-restricted, with HLA associations seemingly driven largely by CMV exposure. Linkage disequilibrium might explain the correlated functional status among segregating V segments, but an unknown experimental factor could not be excluded. A later analysis reported that several top co-occurrence clusters appeared linked to parvovirus B19, influenza, CMV and Epstein-Barr virus. In this cohort, only TCR beta chains were sequenced, and detectable features were limited by the absence of alpha or paired-chain data. In the study, approximately 160 TCR beta chains were listed as associated with cytomegalovirus. A later analysis found that HLA-associated TCR beta chains were more clonally expanded and had lower generation probabilities than equally common non-associated chains. Because HLA typing was unavailable for some donors at each locus, only the typed subset was used in association tests. A cluster of highly shared sequence variants was judged likely to be a technical artifact of the sequencing pipeline. In an earlier analysis of about 550 of the donors, most TCR beta V segments were observed in productive rearrangements about 87% or about 30% of the time, broadly matching IMGT annotations. In vitro tests confirmed that a few of the cytomegalovirus-associated TCR beta chains recognize cytomegalovirus antigens. When HLA alleles, especially DR and DQ, strongly co-occurred, attributing TCR associations to individual alleles was difficult.

For this clone: The target of this receptor is not known. Base-call qualities are not available, and no considerably larger clone is one nucleotide away.

The cohort consisted of 670 or so healthy bone marrow donors. Cohort members were all nominally healthy when sampled, although unrecorded immune exposures were likely present. The donor tested CMV seronegative and was one of the 352 seronegative cohort members. A peripheral blood sample was collected from each donor, and TCR beta sequencing was performed on peripheral blood mononuclear cells. The Qiagen DNeasy Blood Extraction Kit was used to extract genomic DNA from the blood cell samples. The sequence was collected from a man younger than 45 in good health and CMV-seronegative. The V gene is TRBV5-4 and the J gene is TRBJ1-5; no confident D gene assignment can be made. Sample: PBMCs. The nucleotide sequence reads as follows: TGTGCCAGCAGCGAACATCTGAATCAGCCCCAGCATTTT. Its coded protein is CASSEHLNQPQHF. When the CDR3 is completed using the reference TRBV5-4 and TRBJ1-5 genes on either side, the full variable domain is ETGVTQSPTHLIKTRGQQVTLRCSSQSGHNTVSWYQQALGQGPQFIFQYYREEENGRGNFPPRFSGLQFPNYSSELNVNALELDDSALYLCASSEHLNQPQHFGDGTRLSIL.